The source of this T cell receptor beta chain is a study of blood T cell repertoires in COVID-19. Study-wide context: From T cells, B-cell-depleted T cells, or PBMCs came the material, which was cDNA or gDNA.

Germline CDR1 GTSNPN, CDR2 SVGIG (reference sequence). This CDR3 comprises 15 residues. Between the trimmed V and J ends, which lost 2 bases and 7 bases, there was a span of 15 bases. As originally analysed: Cell counts per sample came from amplifying reference gene primers. Method: immunoSEQ multiplex PCR; TCRdb's copy keeps in-frame clones and lacks some. Clone size and V and J calls were adopted from that table, with D and trimming inferred from the DNA. Seen here are around 70,000 clones, about 85% observed once, and the top ten hold 9.5% to 15%. The J gene is TRBJ1-6, the V gene TRBV30; D unclear. The clonotype was recovered from a man in his fifties with COVID-19, enrolled during active disease. The sequenced material came from peripheral blood. The CDR3 protein is CAWSPYRGSNSPLHF. The CDR3 nucleotides read TGTGCCTGGAGTCCCTACAGAGGGTCAAATTCACCCCTCCACTTT.